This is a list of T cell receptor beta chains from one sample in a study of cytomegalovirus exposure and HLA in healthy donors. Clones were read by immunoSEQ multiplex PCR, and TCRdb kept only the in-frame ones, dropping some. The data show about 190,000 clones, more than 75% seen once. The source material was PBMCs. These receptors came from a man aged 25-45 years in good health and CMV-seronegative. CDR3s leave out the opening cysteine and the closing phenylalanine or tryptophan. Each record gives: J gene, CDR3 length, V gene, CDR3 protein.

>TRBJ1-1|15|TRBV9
ASRYSPGGGFGTEAF
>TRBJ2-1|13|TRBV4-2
ASSQEDSSHNEQF
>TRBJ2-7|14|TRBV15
ATRASGAKRSYEQY
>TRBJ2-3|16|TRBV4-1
ASSPLRGSGGRTDTQY
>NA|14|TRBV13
ASRFRGQGARYEQY
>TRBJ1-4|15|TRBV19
ASSFSPGTATNEKLF
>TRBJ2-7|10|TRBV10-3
AIKDISYEQY
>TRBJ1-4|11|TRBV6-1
ASSEETNEKLF
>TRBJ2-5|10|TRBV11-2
AGSWLQETQY
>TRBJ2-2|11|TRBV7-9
ASSFLLAGELF
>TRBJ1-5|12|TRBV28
ASSRVISNQPQH
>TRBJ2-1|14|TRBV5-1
ASSSSGTSGSAEQF
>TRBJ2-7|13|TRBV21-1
ASSSGVGEASEQY
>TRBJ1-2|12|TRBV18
ASSRGTDHRGYT
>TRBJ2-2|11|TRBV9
ASMSVNTGELF
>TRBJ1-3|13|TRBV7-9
ASSTSGGRGNTIY
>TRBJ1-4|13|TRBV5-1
ASSLVPATNEKLF
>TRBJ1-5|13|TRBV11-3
ASSLEGGDNQPQH
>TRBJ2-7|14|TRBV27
ASRTSGTGTGSSQY
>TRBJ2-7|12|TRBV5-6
ASSLVRATHEQY
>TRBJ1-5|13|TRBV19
ASRQGARSNQPQH
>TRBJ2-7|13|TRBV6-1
ASSEGTGGFYEQY
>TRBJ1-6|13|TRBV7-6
ASSRQGAQISPLH
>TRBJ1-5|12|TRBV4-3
ASSQDAGNQPQH
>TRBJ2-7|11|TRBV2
ASRGEGGGEQY
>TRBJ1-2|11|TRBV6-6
ASNPSAASGYT
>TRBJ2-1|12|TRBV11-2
ASSYTLVDSPQF
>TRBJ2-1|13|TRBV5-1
ASSWGGRQDNEQF